The clone carrying this TCR beta chain was recorded at least ten times. The antigen remains unidentified. MiXCR was run by TCRdb on the 5' RACE reads, yielding one entry per CDR3 protein. The sample contains 60,000 to 65,000 distinct CDR3 sequences, under 35% of which appear only once. General observations from the study: Tumor-infiltrating Treg TCR alpha and beta sequences overlapped most with tumor naive CD4+ T cells, then blood naive. Tumor memory CD4+ T cell TCR gene usage clustered with blood and lymph node memory CD4+ cells and lymph node naive CD4+ cells. Larger-cohort validation covered only one TCR beta V-J rearrangement.

The V and J ends lost 2 bases and 6 bases respectively, with 12 bases between them. CDR3 length: 13 residues. Looked up from germline, CDR1 is SGHRS and CDR2 is YFSETQ. The receptor was derived from a female donor with breast cancer. J is TRBJ2-7 and V is TRBV5-1; a possible D gene is TRBD2 (5 bases). The sample was tumor-infiltrating naive CD4+ T cells sorted from the breast tumor. The subset denotes: naive CD4+ T cells, CD4+CD45RA+CD25-. CDR3 region: CASSFEGVPEQYF. The CDR3 DNA follows: TGCGCCAGCAGCTTCGAGGGAGTACCCGAGCAGTACTTC.